The 28 T cell receptor beta chains presented below share a single source sample, sequenced in a study of neurological immune-mediated disorders. From the 5' RACE reads, TCRdb called clonotypes with MiXCR, one entry per CDR3 protein. Of 80,000 to 100,000 distinct CDR3 sequences listed, 3.5% are singletons. Sequencing was performed on PBMCs. These receptors originate from a woman aged 50 to 65 with multiple sclerosis.

This clonotype was recorded many times. V is TRBV15 and J is TRBJ1-2; D is unresolved. This CDR3 region has 13 residues. Trimming took 2 bases from V and 4 from J, leaving 8 bases between them. CDR1 LNHNV and CDR2 YYDKDF come from the germline V gene (reference sequence). The chain's CDR3 is CATSRPGGYGYTF. The CDR3 DNA sequence: TGTGCCACCAGCAGACCGGGTGGCTATGGCTACACCTTC.

The chain combines TRBV5-4 with TRBJ1-1; D remains ambiguous. V was clipped by 0 bases and J by 4 bases, with 10 bases between them. CDR1 and CDR2 from the germline V gene are SGHNT and YYREEE (reference sequence). This CDR3 has 14 amino acids. The chain's CDR3 is CASSLGVAGTEAFF. The CDR3 DNA sequence: TGTGCCAGCAGCTTGGGGGTTGCTGGCACTGAAGCTTTCTTT.

This clonotype was seen many times. This rearrangement joins TRBV29-1 to TRBJ1-2; 7 nucleotides align to TRBD1. CDR1 and CDR2 (germline): SQVTM, ANQGSEA. The CDR3 has 14 amino acids. With 4 bases clipped from V and 6 bases from J, the junction kept 11 bases outside the gene matches. The CDR3 sequence is CSVGGDRVFNGYTF. CDR3 nucleotide sequence: TGCAGCGTTGGGGGAGACAGGGTATTCAATGGCTACACCTTC. The variable domain in full, with the rest retrieved from reference TRBV29-1 and TRBJ1-2, is SAVISQKPSRDICQRGTSLTIQCQVDSQVTMMFWYRQQPGQSLTLIATANQGSEATYESGFVIDKFPISRPNLTFSTLTVSNMSPEDSSIYLCSVGGDRVFNGYTFGSGTRLTVV.

This clonotype occurred many times. The chain employs TRBV5-1 and TRBJ2-7, with 7 bases matching TRBD2. The germline V gene has CDR1 SGHRS and CDR2 YFSETQ. Trimming removed 4 bases from V and 0 bases from J; junction bases left unmatched: 10. The CDR3 is 16 residues long. As DNA, the CDR3 is TGCGCCAGCAGCATCCAAGCGGGGATTAGCTCCTACGAGCAGTACTTC. Encoded protein: CASSIQAGISSYEQYF. Using reference TRBV5-1 and TRBJ2-7 for the parts outside the CDR3, the full variable domain is KAGVTQTPRYLIKTRGQQVTLSCSPISGHRSVSWYQQTPGQGLQFLFEYFSETQRNKGNFPGRFSGRQFSNSRSEMNVSTLELGDSALYLCASSIQAGISSYEQYFGPGTRLTVT.

This clonotype was recorded many times. V usage is TRBV11-2 and J usage is TRBJ1-1; 9 bases align to TRBD1. Germline V gene sequence: CDR1 SGHAT, CDR2 FQNNGV. V trimming: 2 bases; J trimming: 5 bases; junction bases outside the gene matches: 3. This CDR3 comprises 14 residues. CDR3 DNA sequence: TGTGCCAGCAGCTTAACAGGGGGCAGGACTGAAGCTTTCTTT. The encoded protein is CASSLTGGRTEAFF.

In its sample, this clonotype was seen many times. V gene TRBV5-1 combines with J gene TRBJ1-4; D unresolved. Germline V gene sequence: CDR1 SGHRS, CDR2 YFSETQ. The V end lost 4 bases, the J end lost 8 bases, and 15 bases lay between the germline ends. This CDR3 is built from 14 residues. The CDR3: CASSPGLEREKLFF. Here the CDR3 DNA reads TGCGCCAGCAGCCCAGGATTAGAGAGAGAAAAACTGTTTTTT.

This clonotype was seen ten or more times. The chain carries TRBV7-6 and TRBJ1-1, with TRBD1 identical over 10 bases. This CDR3 is built from 16 residues. Per germline, CDR1 SGHVS and CDR2 FNYEAQ. The ends lost 1 base at V and 6 bases at J; junction bases unmatched: 8. The DNA for the CDR3 is TGTGCCAGCAGCTTAGAGGTTGACAGGGGGCAGGCTGAAGCTTTCTTT. Amino acid sequence: CASSLEVDRGQAEAFF.

A remark on this clonotype: A junction boundary mismatches the germline segment, possibly from a read error. This chain links TRBV28 with TRBJ1-6; the D is unclear. This CDR3 spans 12 amino acids. Germline-derived CDR1 and CDR2 are MDHEN and SYDVKM. In nucleotides, the CDR3 is TGTGCCAGCAGCGCTGCAAATTCAACCCTCAACTTT. This encodes CASSAANSTLNF.

In its sample, this clonotype was seen a few times. The rearrangement uses TRBV20-1 and TRBJ1-2; D perhaps matches TRBD1 (6 bases). Deletions cut 3 bases from V and 5 bases from J, with 10 bases between. The CDR3 has 12 residues. The germline gives CDR1 DFQATT, CDR2 SNEGSKA (reference sequence). The CDR3 sequence is CSASNRAYGYTF. The CDR3 nucleotides read TGCAGTGCTAGTAACAGGGCTTATGGCTACACCTTC.

The chain uses TRBV20-1 and TRBJ2-7, with a tentative D call TRBD2 (5 bases). The V and J ends lost 3 bases and 2 bases respectively, with 17 bases between them. The CDR3 consists of 15 residues. Germline V gene sequence: CDR1 DFQATT, CDR2 SNEGSKA (reference sequence). CDR3: CSASELVNRPYEQYF. As DNA, the CDR3 is TGCAGTGCTAGCGAACTAGTCAATCGGCCCTACGAGCAGTACTTC.

This clonotype was counted at least ten times. The chain joins TRBV2 to TRBJ1-2, with D possibly TRBD1 on 5 matching bases. The CDR3 has 12 amino acids. Germline CDR1 is SNHLY and CDR2 is FYNNEI. The V end was cut by 3 bases, the J end by 4 bases, with 6 bases between. As DNA, the CDR3 is TGTGCCAGCAGTGAGGGACGCTATGGCTACACCTTC. This gives the protein CASSEGRYGYTF.

This chain joins TRBV18 and TRBJ2-4, with 7 positions matching TRBD2. The J segment lost 6 bases and the V segment lost 2 bases, leaving 7 bases of the junction unmatched. CDR1 is KGHSH and CDR2 is LQKENI in the germline V gene. This CDR3 has 15 amino acids. For the CDR3, the DNA is TGTGCCAGCTCACCAGTTGAGCGGGGAACAAACATTCAGTACTTC. This sequence encodes CASSPVERGTNIQYF.

This clonotype appeared a few times. J is TRBJ1-4 and V is TRBV2; no definite D call. CDR1 and CDR2 from the germline V gene are SNHLY and FYNNEI. Trimming shortened V by 3 bases and J by 2 bases, and 7 bases separated the two germline ends. This CDR3 has 14 residues. The CDR3 loop is CASSDPGTNEKLFF. The CDR3 DNA is TGTGCCAGCAGTGATCCGGGGACTAATGAAAAACTGTTTTTT.

This clonotype showed up many times. The rearrangement links TRBV5-1 to TRBJ2-1; 8 bases match TRBD1. This CDR3 has 16 amino acids. Germline CDR1 reads SGHRS; CDR2 reads YFSETQ. Trimming cost V 4 bases and J 2 bases; bases outside gene matches: 8. CDR3: CASSALSGGPYNEQFF. In DNA, the CDR3 is TGCGCCAGCAGCGCCCTCTCAGGGGGCCCCTACAATGAGCAGTTCTTC.

This clonotype was detected ten times or more. The rearrangement uses TRBV7-9 and TRBJ2-7; either TRBD1 or TRBD2 may fit D (5 bases each). Deletions cut 3 bases from V and 5 bases from J, with 26 bases between. Germline V gives CDR1 SEHNR, CDR2 FQNEAQ (reference sequence). The CDR3 covers 18 residues. CDR3 region: CASSFLPSRGQNLNEQYF. The DNA of the CDR3 is TGTGCCAGCAGCTTTCTTCCCTCGAGGGGTCAAAACTTAAACGAGCAGTACTTC.

Only a few counts were recorded for this clonotype. This clone may be a read error of a much larger clone one base away. The rearrangement joins TRBV7-2 to TRBJ2-1, with 7 bases identical to TRBD1. The CDR3 length is 12 residues. Germline assignment: CDR1 SGHTA and CDR2 FQGNSA. CDR3 coding DNA: TGTGACAGCCAGGGGGACGGTAATGAGCAGTTCTTC. The encoded protein is CDSQGDGNEQFF.

This clonotype has more than one count but fewer than ten. This may be a read error, as it is one base from a much larger clone. This chain links TRBV7-2 with TRBJ2-1; 8 bases fit TRBD1. This CDR3 contains 17 residues. The germline CDR1 and CDR2 sequences are SGHTA and FQGNSA. The CDR3 DNA reads as TGTGTCAGCAGCTCTCAGGGGGCCGCTAGTTCCTACAATGAGCAGTTCTTC. Protein: CVSSSQGAASSYNEQFF.

This clonotype was detected many times. This sequence joins TRBV6-2 or TRBV6-3 and TRBJ1-5; D unresolved. The germline V gene has CDR1 MNHEY and CDR2 SVGEGT. V lost 0 bases and J 3 bases, leaving 3 bases between the germline ends. The CDR3 runs 13 residues. CDR3 DNA sequence: TGTGCCAGCAGTTACTCCCCCAATCAGCCCCAGCATTTT. Translating it yields CASSYSPNQPQHF.

This clonotype was seen ten or more times. The J gene is TRBJ2-7, the V gene TRBV7-2; no reliable D call. Trimming removed 6 bases at V and 3 bases at J, with 9 bases between. This CDR3 is 12 amino acids long. The germline V gene has CDR1 SGHTA and CDR2 FQGNSA. CDR3: CASRGGGYEQYF. As DNA, the CDR3 is TGTGCCAGCAGGGGCGGCGGCTACGAGCAGTACTTC.

A note on this clonotype: A much larger clone is a single base away; this may be a read error. The chain combines TRBV5-5 with TRBJ2-3; D might be TRBD1 (6 bases). Trimming cost V 2 bases and J 2 bases, with 12 bases left between them. CDR3 length equals 15 residues. The germline V gene encodes CDR1 SGHKS and CDR2 YYEKEE (reference sequence). CDR3 DNA: TGTGCCAGCAGCTTACAGGGACCACACACAGATACGCAGTATTTT. Its protein is CASSLQGPHTDTQYF.

This clonotype showed up many times. This chain uses TRBV20-1 with TRBJ2-3; D ambiguous. Germline CDR1 is DFQATT and CDR2 is SNEGSKA (reference sequence). The V end was cut by 3 bases, the J end by 0 bases, with 7 bases between. This CDR3 is 13 amino acids long. The CDR3, as DNA: TGCAGTGCTAGTTCAGGTAGCACAGATACGCAGTATTTT. Its translation is CSASSGSTDTQYF.

This clonotype came up many times. J is TRBJ1-6 and V is TRBV7-2; TRBD1 matches 8 bases. V shed 5 bases and J 11 bases; nucleotides not matched to a gene: 2. Germline V CDR1 and CDR2: SGHTA, FQGNSA. The CDR3 spans 12 residues. The chain's CDR3 is CASSVQGAPLHF. The CDR3 DNA reads TGTGCCAGCAGCGTACAGGGGGCACCCCTCCACTTT.

At least ten counts were recorded for this clonotype. V and J are TRBV4-2 and TRBJ1-6; D possibly corresponds to TRBD1 (5 bases). V lost 4 bases and J lost 7, with 8 bases in between. Germline values: CDR1 LGHNA, CDR2 YNFKEQ. The CDR3 runs to 13 residues. The CDR3 here is CASSPAGNSPLHF. CDR3 coding DNA: TGTGCCAGCAGCCCGGCAGGGAATTCACCCCTCCACTTT.

This clonotype was counted many times. The J gene is TRBJ2-2, the V gene TRBV2, with D tentatively TRBD1 (5 bases). CDR1 is SNHLY and CDR2 is FYNNEI in the germline V gene. CDR3 size: 14 residues. V lost 3 bases to trimming and J lost 6 bases, with 11 bases between them. This CDR3 reads CASSDRVYSGELFF. CDR3 DNA sequence: TGTGCCAGCAGTGACAGGGTCTATTCCGGGGAGCTGTTTTTT.

This clonotype occurred many times. J is TRBJ2-1 and V is TRBV7-2, with TRBD1 as a possible D gene (6 bases). The CDR3 runs 16 residues. Germline assignment: CDR1 SGHTA and CDR2 FQGNSA. Trimming cost V 7 bases and J 4 bases, with 20 bases left between them. CDR3 DNA: TGTGCCAGCAACCAGGGGCAGGACAGAAGTTACAATGAGCAGTTCTTC. The encoded protein is CASNQGQDRSYNEQFF.

At least ten counts were recorded for this clonotype. The genes are TRBV20-1 and TRBJ2-7; D not certain. The V gene lost 1 base and the J gene lost 2 bases, with 9 bases spanning the gap. Looked up from germline, CDR1 is DFQATT and CDR2 is SNEGSKA (reference sequence). This CDR3 has 13 amino acids. CDR3 DNA sequence: TGCAGTGCTAGAGTCTACGGAACCTACGAGCAGTACTTC. This gives the protein CSARVYGTYEQYF.

This clonotype was counted many times. The J gene is TRBJ1-2, the V gene TRBV5-6; D call uncertain. With 1 base removed from V and 8 bases from J, the gap between germline ends came to 12 bases. In germline, CDR1 is SGHDT, CDR2 YYEEEE. The CDR3 runs 13 residues. This CDR3 reads CASSLWSGVGYTF. In DNA, the CDR3 is TGTGCCAGCAGCTTGTGGTCGGGTGTCGGCTACACCTTC.

This clonotype was picked up many times. V is TRBV5-1 and J is TRBJ2-3; D ambiguous. Germline V gene data show CDR1 as SGHRS and CDR2 as YFSETQ. The CDR3 has 14 residues. The V gene lost 4 bases and the J gene lost 0 bases, with 9 bases spanning the gap. CDR3 amino acids: CASSRMTSTDTQYF. Here the CDR3 DNA reads TGCGCCAGCAGCCGTATGACTAGCACAGATACGCAGTATTTT.